The 32 T cell receptor beta chains in this list originate from one sample, sequenced in a study of blood T cell repertoires in COVID-19. Only in-frame clones appear in the TCRdb table, and some are missing; sequencing was by immunoSEQ multiplex PCR. The sample carries under 250,000 clones, about 87% recorded once. Sequencing was performed on peripheral blood. All receptors come from a woman in her twenties or thirties with COVID-19, enrolled during active disease.

V is TRBV28 and J is TRBJ1-3; D is perhaps TRBD1 (6 bases). CDR1 is MDHEN, CDR2 SYDVKM, per germline. The V and J ends lost 6 bases and 4 bases respectively, with 10 bases between them. The CDR3 spans 13 residues. The CDR3 nucleotides read TGTGCCAGCAGACAGGGCATCGGAAACACCATATATTTT. Translation: CASRQGIGNTIYF. Looking up the rest from reference TRBV28 and TRBJ1-3 gives the full variable domain: DVKVTQSSRYLVKRTGEKVFLECVQDMDHENMFWYRQDPGLGLRLIYFSYDVKMKEKGDIPEGYSVSREKKERFSLILESASTNQTSMYLCASRQGIGNTIYFGEGSWLTVV.

The table lists this clone with a count of one. The V call is TRBV2, the J call TRBJ1-5, with D hard to call. Trimming cost V 2 bases and J 2 bases, with 10 bases left between them. Per germline, CDR1 SNHLY and CDR2 FYNNEI. This CDR3 region has 15 residues. CDR3: CASSESGLGNQPQHF. CDR3 bases: TGTGCCAGCAGTGAATCGGGGTTGGGCAATCAGCCCCAGCATTTT.

J is TRBJ2-3 and V is TRBV5-4; maybe TRBD1 (6 bases). V lost 0 bases and J lost 5, with 19 bases in between. Germline values: CDR1 SGHNT, CDR2 YYREEE (reference sequence). CDR3 length: 17 residues. CDR3 sequence: CASSLGVGLARGDTQYF. CDR3 nucleotides: TGTGCCAGCAGCTTGGGGGTAGGGCTAGCCAGGGGAGATACGCAGTATTTT.

The chain links TRBV7-6 to TRBJ2-7; 8 nucleotides line up with TRBD1. The germline CDR1 and CDR2 sequences are SGHVS and FNYEAQ. This CDR3 is 15 amino acids long. The V and J ends lost 5 bases and 0 bases, in that order; junction bases with no gene match: 6. This CDR3 reads CASSPDRDPSYEQYF. In DNA form, the CDR3 reads TGTGCCAGCAGCCCGGACAGGGACCCCTCCTACGAGCAGTACTTC.

This chain links TRBV24-1 with TRBJ2-3; weak D call: TRBD1 (6 bases). V lost 6 bases and J lost 1, with 7 bases in between. Per the germline V gene, CDR1 is KGHDR and CDR2 is SFDVKD. CDR3 size: 13 residues. The CDR3 DNA follows: TGTGCCACCAGTCCAGGGGGCACAGATACGCAGTATTTT. Translation gives CATSPGGTDTQYF.

The V call is TRBV28, the J call TRBJ1-6; D possibly corresponds to TRBD1 (6 bases). Germline lookup yields CDR1 MDHEN and CDR2 SYDVKM. V dropped 2 bases and J dropped 10 bases, with 15 bases sitting between them. The CDR3 extends over 15 amino acids. CDR3 coding DNA: TGTGCCAGCAGTTTACCGCCAGGGGTGGGGTCACCCCTCCACTTT. Protein sequence: CASSLPPGVGSPLHF.

The chain joins TRBV27 to TRBJ1-2; 9 bases fit TRBD1. The CDR3 runs to 17 residues. V lost 2 bases and J lost 5; bases outside the gene matches: 12. Germline loops: CDR1 MNHEY, CDR2 SMNVEV (reference sequence). CDR3 residues: CASSLQPPGQGFYGYTF. DNA of the CDR3: TGTGCCAGCAGTTTACAACCGCCGGGACAGGGCTTTTATGGCTACACCTTC.

This clone was seen just once. The CDR3, as DNA: TGCGCCAGCAGCACCGGGACAGGGTACATGAACACTGAAGCTTTCTTT. It is translated as CASSTGTGYMNTEAFF. The chain uses TRBV5-1 and TRBJ1-1, with 9 bases that match TRBD1. Germline V gives CDR1 SGHRS, CDR2 YFSETQ. Trimming cost V 4 bases and J 0 bases; bases outside gene matches: 7. The CDR3 is 16 amino acids.

The chain couples TRBV4-3 to TRBJ2-1; TRBD1 agrees at 8 bases. The CDR3 runs to 15 residues. CDR1 and CDR2 (germline): LGHNA, YSLEER. V dropped 0 bases and J dropped 3; count of bases not matched to a gene: 1. The CDR3 sequence is CASSQEDRDYNEQFF. The CDR3 bases are TGCGCCAGCAGCCAAGAGGACAGGGACTACAATGAGCAGTTCTTC.

This clone appeared once. The J gene is TRBJ2-2, the V gene TRBV7-2; possibly TRBD2 for D (5 bases). Germline V CDR1 and CDR2: SGHTA, FQGNSA. Trimming left V 4 bases short and J 4 bases short, with 13 bases between. The length of the CDR3 is 15 residues. CDR3 loop: CASSSRRRGTGELFF. CDR3 DNA sequence: TGTGCCAGCAGCTCAAGGAGGCGAGGCACCGGGGAGCTGTTTTTT.

V is TRBV27 and J is TRBJ2-3; 9 bases map to TRBD2. The CDR3 covers 19 residues. V trimming: 1 base; J trimming: 3 bases; junction bases outside the gene matches: 14. Germline V lookup: CDR1 MNHEY, CDR2 SMNVEV (reference sequence). Written as DNA, the CDR3 is TGTGCCAGCAGTTTATTGTCTTTGATGCGGGAGGGAAGTACAGATACGCAGTATTTT. Its translation: CASSLLSLMREGSTDTQYF.

This sequence joins TRBV3-1 (or the pseudogene TRBV3-2) and TRBJ1-1, with 7 positions matching TRBD1. V shed 6 bases and J 4 bases; nucleotides not matched to a gene: 5. CDR3 length: 13 amino acids. Germline values: CDR1 LGHDT, CDR2 YNNKEL (reference sequence). The CDR3 DNA follows: TGTGCCAGCAGAGGGGGCACGGTCACTGAAGCTTTCTTT. This codes for CASRGGTVTEAFF.

The rearrangement joins TRBV4-3 to TRBJ2-1; TRBD2 matches 8 bases. Trimming removed 4 bases from V and 13 bases from J; junction bases left unmatched: 9. This CDR3 is 13 amino acids long. Germline V gives CDR1 LGHNA, CDR2 YSLEER. The CDR3 protein is CASSPAGGGRQFF. CDR3 coding DNA: TGCGCCAGCAGCCCCGCGGGAGGTGGGAGACAGTTCTTC.

This chain links TRBV20-1 with TRBJ2-1, with a weak D call TRBD2 (5 bases). This CDR3 has 17 amino acids. V was clipped by 3 bases and J by 8 bases, with 26 bases between them. Germline V gives CDR1 DFQATT, CDR2 SNEGSKA (reference sequence). This CDR3 reads CSASLNSAGLRSHEQFF. CDR3 nucleotide sequence: TGCAGTGCTAGTCTCAATTCAGCAGGACTGCGCAGCCATGAGCAGTTCTTC.

The chain has TRBV28 and TRBJ2-3, with TRBD2 matching over 11 bases. J lost 1 base, V lost 3 bases, and 3 bases had no gene match. The CDR3 contains 16 residues. CDR1 and CDR2 from the germline V gene are MDHEN and SYDVKM. The CDR3 protein is CASSFLTSGGTDTQYF. Here the CDR3 DNA reads TGTGCCAGCAGTTTCTTGACTAGCGGGGGCACAGATACGCAGTATTTT.

The count of this clone is one. V usage is TRBV19 and J usage is TRBJ2-1; tentative D call: TRBD2 (6 bases). CDR1 and CDR2 (germline): LNHDA, SQIVND (reference sequence). The CDR3 runs 14 residues. Trimming took off 5 bases at V and 6 bases at J, with 14 bases between the two ends. CDR3 bases: TGTGCCAGTAGTCGCCGGGACTTTCCCAATGAGCAGTTCTTC. Amino acids: CASSRRDFPNEQFF.

This sequence joins TRBV10-1 and TRBJ2-1, with a weak D call TRBD1 (5 bases). Germline-derived CDR1 and CDR2 are WNHNN and SYGVQD (reference sequence). Trimming pared 0 bases from V and 6 bases from J, leaving 12 bases between. The length of the CDR3 is 15 residues. The CDR3: CASSESRGGFNEQFF. The DNA of the CDR3 is TGCGCCAGCAGTGAGTCAAGGGGTGGGTTCAATGAGCAGTTCTTC.

The chain links TRBV6-5 to TRBJ1-1; D not resolved. The CDR3 extends over 15 amino acids. CDR1 is MNHEY, CDR2 SVGAGI, per germline. V lost 2 bases and J 4 bases, leaving 14 bases between the germline ends. Here the CDR3 DNA reads TGTGCCAGCAGTTACAAGGCGGCTGGTGGCACTGAAGCTTTCTTT. This translates into CASSYKAAGGTEAFF.

About this clone: At one end the junction does not follow the germline gene, possibly because of a read error. This chain links TRBV7-7 with TRBJ2-5, with 9 bases aligning to TRBD2. The length of the CDR3 is 17 residues. Germline CDR1 and CDR2: SSHAT and FNYEAQ (reference sequence). DNA of the CDR3: TGTGCTAGCAGCCCCGGGGGGACTAGCCCCAGACAAGAGACCCAGTACTTC. Residues: CASSPGGTSPRQETQYF. Using reference TRBV7-7 and TRBJ2-5 for the parts outside the CDR3, the full variable domain is GAGVSQSPRYKVTKRGQDVTLRCDPISSHATLYWYQQALGQGPEFLTYFNYEAQPDKSGLPSDRFSAERPEGSISTLTIQRTEQRDSAMYRCASSPGGTSPRQETQYFGPGTRLLVL.

The chain joins TRBV9 to TRBJ2-3; maybe TRBD2 (6 bases). Germline V gene sequence: CDR1 SGDLS, CDR2 YYNGEE. The CDR3 is made up of 17 amino acids. V was pared by 3 bases and J by 0 bases, with 17 bases between. The CDR3 loop is CASSGGGGVESTDTQYF. The CDR3 bases are TGTGCCAGCAGCGGGGGAGGAGGGGTGGAAAGCACAGATACGCAGTATTTT.

The J gene is TRBJ2-7, the V gene TRBV3-1 (or the pseudogene TRBV3-2); TRBD2 matches at 10 bases. The CDR3 sequence is 15 residues long. Germline CDR1 reads LGHDT; CDR2 reads YNNKEL (reference sequence). V shed 4 bases, J shed 4 bases, and the junction held 7 bases outside the gene matches. The CDR3 region is CASSPRTSGIYEQYF. CDR3 coding DNA: TGTGCCAGCAGCCCGAGGACTAGCGGTATTTACGAGCAGTACTTC.

The chain joins TRBV5-4 to TRBJ2-1, with D perhaps TRBD2 (6 bases). CDR3 length: 16 residues. Deletions cut 5 bases from V and 0 bases from J, with 15 bases between. Germline CDR1 reads SGHNT; CDR2 reads YYREEE (reference sequence). The CDR3 region is CASRDGRGSSYNEQFF. The DNA of the CDR3 is TGTGCCAGCAGAGACGGCCGGGGGAGCTCCTACAATGAGCAGTTCTTC.

The rearrangement uses TRBV9 and TRBJ2-1, with D possibly being TRBD1 (6 bases). Trimming removed 4 bases from V and 0 bases from J, with 17 bases in between. Germline values: CDR1 SGDLS, CDR2 YYNGEE. There are 17 residues in the CDR3. The CDR3 region has the DNA TGTGCCAGCAGCCCCCTAGGATCGACAGGCTCCTACAATGAGCAGTTCTTC. Protein sequence: CASSPLGSTGSYNEQFF.

This clone was seen once. This chain connects TRBV10-3 to TRBJ2-1, with 7 positions matching TRBD1. The CDR3 is made up of 16 amino acids. The J segment lost 6 bases and the V segment lost 2 bases, leaving 10 bases of the junction unmatched. CDR1 and CDR2 (germline): ENHRY, SYGVKD. The CDR3 loop is CAISEGGRGYGNEQFF. For the CDR3, the DNA is TGTGCCATCAGTGAGGGGGGCAGGGGGTATGGCAATGAGCAGTTCTTC.

This chain joins TRBV6-2 or TRBV6-3 and TRBJ2-7; unclear D gene. Germline V gene sequence: CDR1 MNHEY, CDR2 SVGEGT. The CDR3 consists of 14 residues. The V end was cut by 6 bases, the J end by 2 bases, with 14 bases between. The CDR3 coding sequence is TGTGCCAGCAGCCCAACGTCAGGTACCTACGAGCAGTACGTC. Protein product: CASSPTSGTYEQYV.

The chain links TRBV10-1 to TRBJ2-7; 9 bases align to TRBD1. The CDR3 has 15 residues. The V and J ends lost 3 bases and 3 bases, in that order; junction bases with no gene match: 6. Germline CDR1 reads WNHNN; CDR2 reads SYGVQD (reference sequence). In DNA form, the CDR3 reads TGCGCCAGCAGTGACGGGGGACAGGGATACTACGAGCAGTACTTC. Amino acids: CASSDGGQGYYEQYF.

The chain uses TRBV19 and TRBJ1-1; TRBD1 agrees at 10 bases. The V and J ends lost 9 bases and 4 bases, in that order; junction bases with no gene match: 5. The CDR3 has 13 amino acids. Germline V gene data show CDR1 as LNHDA and CDR2 as SQIVND (reference sequence). CDR3 coding DNA: TGTGCCAGCGGGACAGGGGTTCCCACTGAAGCTTTCTTT. This translates into CASGTGVPTEAFF.

V and J are TRBV10-1 and TRBJ1-2; D uncertain. The germline V and J ends were trimmed by 3 bases and 4 bases, with 3 bases remaining between them. The germline V gene has CDR1 WNHNN and CDR2 SYGVQD (reference sequence). The CDR3 is 11 residues long. CDR3 sequence (DNA): TGCGCCAGCAGTGACAGCTATGGCTACACCTTC. It is translated as CASSDSYGYTF.

This clone is a singleton in its sample. J is TRBJ1-4 and V is TRBV7-9; a weak D match, TRBD1 (5 bases). The CDR3 sequence is 13 residues long. Germline V lookup: CDR1 SEHNR, CDR2 FQNEAQ (reference sequence). The ends were cut back, 11 bases at V and 3 bases at J, with 13 bases in the middle. Here the CDR3 DNA reads TGTGCCGGGCAAGGGGAATCTAATGAAAAACTGTTTTTT. Translating gives CAGQGESNEKLFF.

The V gene is TRBV3-1 (or the pseudogene TRBV3-2), the J gene TRBJ2-5; 7 bases are shared with TRBD2. Germline V gives CDR1 LGHDT, CDR2 YNNKEL (reference sequence). The CDR3 is 19 residues long. The J segment lost 3 bases and the V segment lost 0 bases, leaving 16 bases of the junction unmatched. CDR3 in DNA: TGTGCCAGCAGCCAAGAGCCTAGCGGTCCAGTAATCGGCAAAGAGACCCAGTACTTC. As protein: CASSQEPSGPVIGKETQYF.

The rearrangement links TRBV14 to TRBJ2-1; 15 bases map to TRBD2. The CDR3 consists of 15 residues. In germline, CDR1 is SGHDN, CDR2 FVKESK. V shed 3 bases, J shed 7 bases, and the junction held 1 base outside the gene matches. CDR3 residues: CASSQGTSGGNEQFF. DNA of the CDR3: TGTGCCAGCAGCCAGGGGACTAGCGGGGGGAATGAGCAGTTCTTC.

The V gene is TRBV5-1, the J gene TRBJ2-7; the match to TRBD1 covers 7 bases. Germline CDR1 is SGHRS and CDR2 is YFSETQ. Germline trimming cut 3 bases from V and 4 bases from J; bases unmatched to any gene: 4. The CDR3 runs to 13 residues. CDR3 amino acids: CASSYNRGYEQYF. CDR3 DNA: TGCGCCAGCAGCTACAACAGGGGATACGAGCAGTACTTC.